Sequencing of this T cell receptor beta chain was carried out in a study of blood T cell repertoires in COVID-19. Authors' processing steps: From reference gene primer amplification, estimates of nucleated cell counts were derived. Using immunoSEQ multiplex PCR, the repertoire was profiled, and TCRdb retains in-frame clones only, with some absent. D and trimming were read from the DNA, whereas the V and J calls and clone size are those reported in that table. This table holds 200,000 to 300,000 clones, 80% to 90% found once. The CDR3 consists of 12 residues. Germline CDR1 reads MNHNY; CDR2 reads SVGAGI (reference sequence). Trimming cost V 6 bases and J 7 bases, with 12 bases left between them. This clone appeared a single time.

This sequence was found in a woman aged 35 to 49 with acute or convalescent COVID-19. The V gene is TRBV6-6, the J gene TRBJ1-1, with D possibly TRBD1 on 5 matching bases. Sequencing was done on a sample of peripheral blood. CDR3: CASSPPQGEAFF. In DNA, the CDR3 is TGTGCCAGCAGCCCTCCGCAGGGTGAAGCTTTCTTT.